The rows below give T cell receptor beta chains drawn from one sample of a study of cytomegalovirus exposure and HLA in healthy donors. Here immunoSEQ multiplex PCR was the method, and the copy in TCRdb shows in-frame clones only, minus some. The table includes some 88,000 clones, approximately 71% detected once. Input material: PBMCs. These receptors were obtained from a young woman in good health and CMV-seropositive. CDR3s leave out the opening cysteine and the closing phenylalanine or tryptophan.

J: TRBJ2-1
V: TRBV5-4
CDR3: ATEDSSNEQF

J: TRBJ1-2
V: TRBV7-9
CDR3: ASSFQGSGYT

J: TRBJ2-7
V: TRBV11-2
CDR3: ASSLGLSDEQY

J: TRBJ2-7
V: TRBV7-2
CDR3: ASSLAPGTGVEQY

J: TRBJ1-4
V: TRBV12-2
CDR3: ASRLGQGGERSLVEKLF

J: TRBJ2-4
V: TRBV6-1
CDR3: ASSDWGGRRNIQY

J: TRBJ2-1
V: TRBV28
CDR3: ASSSGTGGWNEQF

J: TRBJ2-7
V: TRBV6-1
CDR3: ASTRTGVVDEQY

J: TRBJ2-5
V: TRBV6-6
CDR3: ASRFAGGQETQY

J: TRBJ2-4
V: TRBV27
CDR3: ASSLGGGIQY

J: TRBJ2-7
V: TRBV9
CDR3: ASSVAGTSRSEQY

J: TRBJ2-2
V: TRBV4-2
CDR3: ASTREGANTGELF

J: TRBJ1-3
V: TRBV5-4
CDR3: ASSSEGAGNTIY

J: TRBJ2-1
V: TRBV7-7
CDR3: ASSLDSGRVREQF

J: TRBJ2-7
V: TRBV6-1
CDR3: ASSEWVGGAYEQY

J: TRBJ2-7
V: TRBV6-5
CDR3: ASSETGTLREQY

J: TRBJ2-7
V: TRBV10-1
CDR3: ASSDTGQSSSYEQY

J: TRBJ2-7
V: TRBV5-1
CDR3: ASSWGDRDSYEQY

J: TRBJ1-3
V: TRBV11-3
CDR3: ASSLAGGNTIY

J: TRBJ2-5
V: TRBV7-9
CDR3: ASSLAGTSGSQETQY

J: TRBJ2-1
V: TRBV7-2
CDR3: ASSLGLTNEQF

J: TRBJ2-3
V: TRBV10-2
CDR3: ASSELATDTQY

J: TRBJ2-7
V: TRBV28
CDR3: ATLRGGSVATGEQY

J: TRBJ1-2
V: TRBV6-5
CDR3: ASSYGDRGSHYGYT

J: TRBJ1-4
V: TRBV6-5
CDR3: ASSEGGANEKLF

J: .
V: TRBV6-1
CDR3: ASTREVFHEQY